The rows below give T cell receptor beta chains drawn from one sample of a study of blood T cell repertoires in COVID-19. TCRdb's table, derived via immunoSEQ multiplex PCR, lists solely in-frame clones and lacks some. The data contain some 180,000 clones, more than 85% of them singletons. The sequencing input was peripheral blood. The receptor set was obtained from a woman older than 75 with COVID-19, enrolled during active disease. CDR3s include the opening cysteine and the closing phenylalanine or tryptophan. Each record gives: clone size, J gene, D gene, V gene, CDR3 protein, CDR3 DNA. The D gene is left open where the match is weak. Expanded clones are given a class, and other clones once, few, many or no size at all.

. | TRBJ1-5 | . | TRBV21-1 | CASSHGSKRGLWQPQHF | TGTGCCAGCAGCCACGGGTCGAAACGAGGATTATGGCAGCCCCAGCATTTT
. | TRBJ2-2 | . | TRBV24-1 | CASSGRPPNTGELFF | TGTGCCTCCTCGGGAAGGCCCCCGAACACCGGGGAGCTGTTTTTT
. | TRBJ2-1 | TRBD2 | TRBV18 | CASSPGAGVDNNEQFF | TGTGCCAGCTCACCAGGAGCGGGAGTAGATAACAATGAGCAGTTCTTC
once | TRBJ2-2 | . | TRBV2 | CASRALEANTGELFF | TGTGCCAGCAGGGCCCTAGAGGCAAACACCGGGGAGCTGTTTTTT
. | TRBJ2-3 | TRBD2 | TRBV3-1/TRBV3-2 | CASSQDTSGRRTDTQYF | TGTGCCAGCAGCCAGGATACTAGCGGGAGGCGCACAGATACGCAGTATTTT
. | TRBJ1-1 | TRBD1 | TRBV5-1 | CASTQGQRNTEAFF | TGCGCCAGCACCCAGGGACAGCGTAACACTGAAGCTTTCTTT
. | TRBJ1-2 | . | TRBV6-5 | CASTQGPDIYGYTF | TGTGCCAGCACCCAGGGGCCAGATATTTATGGCTACACCTTC
. | TRBJ1-2 | TRBD1 | TRBV28 | CASSSGTGLNYGYTF | TGTGCCAGCAGCTCCGGGACAGGACTAAACTATGGCTACACCTTC
. | TRBJ2-1 | TRBD2 | TRBV5-1 | CASSGEPGLAVYNEQFF | TGCGCCAGCAGCGGTGAACCGGGACTAGCGGTTTACAATGAGCAGTTCTTC
. | TRBJ2-3 | TRBD2 | TRBV4-3 | CASSRGTGLAGGRTDTQYF | TGCGCCAGCAGCCGCGGTACGGGACTAGCGGGAGGGCGCACAGATACGCAGTATTTT
once | TRBJ1-5 | TRBD1 | TRBV28 | CASSSTGSSNQPQHF | TGTGCCAGCAGTTCGACAGGGTCAAGCAATCAGCCCCAGCATTTT
. | TRBJ1-5 | . | TRBV7-9 | CASSLVGGNQPQHF | TGTGCCAGCAGCTTAGTAGGAGGGAATCAGCCCCAGCATTTT
. | TRBJ2-4 | . | TRBV2 | CASAGGSIQYF | TGTGCCAGCGCCGGGGGTTCGATTCAGTACTTC
. | TRBJ2-7 | . | TRBV4-2 | CASSQEWRGGNEQYF | TGTGCCAGCAGCCAAGAGTGGAGGGGCGGTAACGAGCAGTACTTC
. | TRBJ2-1 | TRBD2 | TRBV6-1 | CASSEILAGEANEQFF | TGTGCCAGCAGTGAAATCTTAGCGGGAGAGGCAAATGAGCAGTTCTTC
. | TRBJ2-6 | . | TRBV12-3/TRBV12-4 | CASTPTGANVLTF | TGTGCCAGCACCCCGACAGGAGCCAACGTCCTGACTTTC
. | TRBJ1-1 | . | TRBV6-5 | CASSYATALNTEAFF | TGTGCCAGCAGTTACGCGACAGCTTTGAACACTGAAGCTTTCTTT
few | TRBJ1-2 | . | TRBV12-3/TRBV12-4 | CASSLGHQGGYTF | TGTGCCAGCAGTTTGGGTCACCAGGGGGGCTACACCTTC
. | TRBJ1-2 | . | TRBV6-5 | CASSYADGYGYTF | TGTGCCAGCAGTTACGCTGACGGGTATGGCTACACCTTC
. | TRBJ1-6 | . | TRBV6-5 | CASSYATSEDSPLHF | TGTGCCAGCAGTTATGCGACTTCTGAGGATTCACCCCTCCACTTT
. | TRBJ1-1 | . | TRBV7-9 | CASSLGGGDTEAFF | TGTGCCAGCAGCTTAGGTGGCGGGGACACTGAAGCTTTCTTT
. | TRBJ1-4 | . | TRBV28 | CASSSRDRGEGEKLFF | TGTGCCAGCAGTTCTAGAGATCGGGGAGAGGGTGAAAAACTGTTTTTT
. | TRBJ1-5 | . | TRBV6-5 | CASSPTGYSNQPQHF | TGTGCCAGCAGTCCGACAGGCTATAGCAATCAGCCCCAGCATTTT
. | TRBJ1-6 | . | TRBV2 | CASRGGSGNNSPLHF | TGTGCCAGCAGGGGGGGGAGCGGAAACAATTCACCCCTCCACTTT
once | TRBJ2-2 | . | TRBV21-1 | CASSKEDRGLFF | TGTGCCAGCAGCAAAGAGGATAGGGGGCTGTTTTTT
once | TRBJ1-5 | . | TRBV19 | CASQDSPGFNQPQHF | TGTGCCAGCCAGGACAGCCCGGGCTTCAATCAGCCCCAGCATTTT
. | TRBJ1-2 | TRBD1 | TRBV9 | CASSPLATGALGYTF | TGTGCCAGCAGCCCCCTAGCGACAGGGGCTTTGGGCTACACCTTC
once | TRBJ2-7 | TRBD1 | TRBV7-2 | CASSSFGQDEQYF | TGTGCCAGCAGCTCCTTCGGACAGGACGAGCAGTACTTC
. | TRBJ2-3 | . | TRBV9 | CASSVVEETQYF | TGTGCCAGCAGCGTAGTGGAGGAAACGCAGTATTTT
once | TRBJ2-2 | TRBD2 | TRBV14 | CASSHIREGWTGELFF | TGTGCCAGCAGCCATATCCGGGAGGGATGGACCGGGGAGCTGTTTTTT
. | TRBJ1-1 | . | TRBV3-1/TRBV3-2 | CASSQDRVATEAFF | TGTGCCAGCAGCCAAGACAGGGTGGCCACTGAAGCTTTCTTT